This T cell receptor (beta chain) came from a study of CD8 T cells in ankylosing spondylitis (dated by TCRdb to 2016 to 2017). Study-wide context: The study profiled T cell receptor beta repertoires in healthy donors and ankylosing spondylitis patients to find disease-linked TCR variants. Samples of peripheral blood were taken, and for ankylosing spondylitis patients, synovial fluid was collected as well. In total, the full study cohort was made up of 108 healthy donors and some 26 ankylosing spondylitis patients. Broad study findings and their caveats: Blood from ankylosing spondylitis patients appeared to be characterized by a TCR beta motif composed of eight highly homologous amino acid variants. The disease-linked clones were reported as significantly enriched in matched synovial fluid samples from ankylosing spondylitis patients. The disease-linked clones had a CD8+ phenotype and were found at relatively low frequencies in peripheral blood. Some motif variants had previously been reported in the synovial fluid and blood of reactive arthritis patients, which suggests shared mechanisms of disease initiation.

This clonotype was picked up a small number of times. Its specific antigen is unknown. No per-base quality is available; no much larger clone lies one base away. The CDR3 measures 17 amino acids from cysteine to phenylalanine. Of the read, only the CDR3 DNA is kept; its 51 bases are in frame from base 1. The junction shows trimming of 6 bases on V and 4 bases on J, and the gene matches do not reach 15 bases of it. Per the germline V gene, SNHLY is the CDR1 and FYNNEI is the CDR2. This sample was sequenced with an Illumina HiSeq 2500. Quantitative 5'-RACE with molecular barcodes was the method used to prepare the TCR beta libraries. The original pipeline was this. A new computational method, built on a probabilistic model of VDJ rearrangement, was used to identify disease-linked TCR variants. TCRdb itself trimmed the public reads at Q25 with fastp, ran MiXCR and retained productive beta chains. Rows merge per CDR3 protein into single entries with the most common DNA and genes. For this entry, the V and J calls and clone size follow TCRdb and not the study's own pipeline. For this sample the table gives 300,000 to 350,000 distinct CDR3 sequences, of which about 9.9% were detected only once. The ten largest clones capture roughly 9.2% of the sample.

The V and J segments used are TRBV2 and TRBJ1-3; 7 bases in between match TRBD1. Sequenced input: blood, either unsorted or a sorted T cell fraction (not recorded which). The clonotype was recovered from a female donor with ankylosing spondylitis or in good health (not recorded which). The CDR3 is CASRYRTTGELGNTIYF. The nucleotide sequence is TGTGCCAGCAGATATAGGACCACAGGGGAGTTAGGAAACACCATATATTTT.